This TCR beta chain was recovered during a study of prognosis after radiotherapy for stage I lung cancer. Study-wide findings and caveats: Shannon entropy (measured after stereotactic body radiation therapy) was lower in patients who went on to develop distant metastases.

By two-round multiplex PCR, the TCR beta CDR3 was amplified from genomic DNA. The first PCR round targeted every TRBV and TRBJ gene with specific primers. Each CDR3 protein gets one entry after TCRdb re-called the multiplex PCR reads with MiXCR. The table includes over 15,000 distinct CDR3 sequences, under 55% detected once. The V gene lost 5 bases and the J gene lost 1 base, with 8 bases spanning the gap. The CDR3 spans 13 residues. Germline lookup yields CDR1 MNHNS and CDR2 SASEGT. This clonotype was seen just once. Antigen specificity is unknown. The source was PBMCs, collected before or after stereotactic body radiation therapy (not recorded which). This receptor was taken from a donor over 45 with non-small cell lung cancer. V gene TRBV6-1 combines with J gene TRBJ1-1; no reliable D call. CDR3 protein: CASSPTENTEAFF. CDR3 in DNA: TGTGCCAGCAGTCCAACAGAGAACACTGAAGCTTTCTTT.